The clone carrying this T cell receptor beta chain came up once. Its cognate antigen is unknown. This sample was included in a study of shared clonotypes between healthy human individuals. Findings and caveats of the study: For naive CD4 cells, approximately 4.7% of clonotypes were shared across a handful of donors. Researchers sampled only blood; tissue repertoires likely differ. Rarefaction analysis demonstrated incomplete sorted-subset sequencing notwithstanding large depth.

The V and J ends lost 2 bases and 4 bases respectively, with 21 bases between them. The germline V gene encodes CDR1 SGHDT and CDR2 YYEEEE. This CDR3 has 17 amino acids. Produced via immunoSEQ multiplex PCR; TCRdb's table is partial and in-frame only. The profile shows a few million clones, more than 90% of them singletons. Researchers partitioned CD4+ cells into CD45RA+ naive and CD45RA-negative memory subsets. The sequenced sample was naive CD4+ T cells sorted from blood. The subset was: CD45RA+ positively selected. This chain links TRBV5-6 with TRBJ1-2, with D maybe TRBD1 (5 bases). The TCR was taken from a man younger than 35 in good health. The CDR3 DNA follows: TGTGCCAGCAGCTTCTCCCAGGCCGGGACGGGCCTCTATGGCTACACCTTC. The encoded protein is CASSFSQAGTGLYGYTF.